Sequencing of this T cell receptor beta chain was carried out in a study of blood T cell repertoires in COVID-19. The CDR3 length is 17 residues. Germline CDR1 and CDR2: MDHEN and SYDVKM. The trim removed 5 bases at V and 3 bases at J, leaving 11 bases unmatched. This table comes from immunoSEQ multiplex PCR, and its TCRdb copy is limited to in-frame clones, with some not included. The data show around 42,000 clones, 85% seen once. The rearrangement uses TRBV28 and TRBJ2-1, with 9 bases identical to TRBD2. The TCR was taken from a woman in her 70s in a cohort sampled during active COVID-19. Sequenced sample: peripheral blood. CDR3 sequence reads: CASSLPGTSFIYNEQFF. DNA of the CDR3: TGTGCCAGCAGTCTGCCCGGGACTAGCTTTATCTACAATGAGCAGTTCTTC.